This is a list of T cell receptor beta chains from one sample in a study of vaccination and CD4 T cells after COVID-19. These TCRs' antigens remain unknown. TCRdb re-derived calls from the PCR reads in MiXCR, one entry per CDR3 protein. The data hold about 16,000 distinct CDR3 sequences, with around 50% observed a single time. The sequences come from CD4+ T cells from blood, cultured in vitro, collected before SARS-CoV-2 vaccination. Every receptor here comes from a human donor who had recovered from COVID-19. Each CDR3 is given with its conserved first and last residue. The D gene is left open where the match is weak. For some rows the clone size is stated as once, few or many, or as a class when expanded; others skip it.

clone_size j_call cdr3_length d_call v_call cdr3_aa cdr3_nt
few TRBJ1-1 14 - TRBV20-1 CSALTGAWNTEAFF TGCAGTGCCCTTACGGGGGCCTGGAACACTGAAGCTTTCTTT
- TRBJ1-6 13 - TRBV6-1 CASQTTDYSPLHF TGTGCCAGCCAAACGACAGATTATTCACCCCTCCACTTT
once TRBJ1-1 17 TRBD1 TRBV7-2 CASSGTGKPHQDTEAFF TGTGCCAGCAGTGGGACAGGGAAACCCCACCAGGACACTGAAGCTTTCTTT
- TRBJ1-6 16 - TRBV27 CASSLRGNLRGSPLHF TGTGCCAGCAGCCTTCGAGGAAACCTAAGGGGTTCACCCCTCCACTTT
few TRBJ1-1 14 TRBD1 TRBV19 CASSIQGAPTEAFF TGTGCCAGTTCCATTCAGGGGGCGCCCACTGAAGCTTTCTTT
- TRBJ2-1 16 TRBD2 TRBV15 CATSRAGGRGDNEQFF TGTGCCACCAGCAGGGCCGGCGGGAGGGGGGACAATGAGCAGTTCTTC
few TRBJ2-2 16 TRBD1 TRBV10-3 CAISLVGQGTTGELFF TGTGCCATCAGTCTCGTGGGACAGGGAACGACCGGGGAGCTGTTTTTT
- TRBJ1-5 14 - TRBV19 CASRGRFSNQPQHF TGTGCCAGTAGGGGACGTTTTAGCAATCAGCCCCAGCATTTT
- TRBJ2-7 16 TRBD2 TRBV19 CASSLNRGGQPYEQYF TGTGCCAGTAGCCTAAATCGGGGGGGACAACCCTACGAGCAGTACTTC
- TRBJ1-2 15 - TRBV6-2/TRBV6-3 CASSLGTQVDYGYTF TGTGCCAGCAGTTTGGGGACACAAGTTGACTATGGCTACACCTTC
few TRBJ1-2 15 - TRBV7-6 CASSLGSAANYGYTF TGTGCCAGCAGCTTAGGATCAGCGGCAAACTATGGCTACACCTTC
- TRBJ2-3 14 - TRBV6-5 CASSYPGNTDTQYF TGTGCCAGCAGTTACCCGGGGAACACAGATACGCAGTATTTT
few TRBJ1-1 18 - TRBV20-1 CSASRWGKGEWRNTEAFF TGCAGTGCTAGTAGGTGGGGGAAGGGAGAGTGGAGGAACACTGAAGCTTTCTTT
few TRBJ1-2 15 - TRBV7-9 CASSFDARGRGGYTF TGTGCCAGCAGCTTCGACGCGCGGGGGCGCGGTGGCTACACCTTC
few TRBJ1-4 16 TRBD1 TRBV20-1 CSAAGQGAGANEKLFF TGCAGTGCTGCTGGACAGGGGGCGGGAGCTAATGAAAAACTGTTTTTT
- TRBJ1-5 14 - TRBV19 CASSGRRGRQPQHF TGTGCCAGTAGCGGTCGCAGGGGTCGACAGCCCCAGCATTTT
- TRBJ2-3 15 - TRBV11-1 CASSLGPGSTDTQYF TGTGCCAGCAGCTTAGGACCCGGAAGCACAGATACGCAGTATTTT
- TRBJ1-2 12 TRBD1 TRBV11-3 CASSGDRGGYTF TGTGCCAGCAGCGGGGACAGGGGCGGCTACACCTTC
- TRBJ2-3 15 - TRBV19 CASSNLGAGTDTQYF TGTGCCAGTAGTAATCTCGGGGCAGGTACAGATACGCAGTATTTT
- TRBJ1-1 15 TRBD1 TRBV11-3 CASKVGQGAYTEAFF TGTGCCAGCAAGGTCGGGCAGGGGGCGTACACTGAAGCTTTCTTT
- TRBJ2-5 17 TRBD2 TRBV7-9 CASSAGLAGGPGETQYF TGTGCCAGCAGCGCGGGACTAGCGGGAGGACCGGGGGAGACCCAGTACTTC
few TRBJ1-1 15 TRBD1 TRBV6-1 CASRRGGQLNTEAFF TGTGCCAGCAGGAGGGGGGGACAGTTGAACACTGAAGCTTTCTTT
- TRBJ1-1 15 - TRBV20-1 CSAQPPRRLNTEAFF TGCAGTGCTCAACCCCCGAGGAGGTTGAACACTGAAGCTTTCTTT
few TRBJ2-5 14 TRBD1 TRBV7-7 CASSRDSLQETQYF TGTGCCAGCAGCAGGGACAGTTTACAAGAGACCCAGTACTTC
- TRBJ2-5 16 TRBD2 TRBV7-9 CASSHRLAGWGEAQYF TGTGCCAGCAGCCACCGACTAGCGGGGTGGGGAGAGGCCCAGTACTTC
- TRBJ2-3 16 TRBD2 TRBV6-1 CASSERAGGPTDTQYF TGTGCCAGCAGTGAAAGGGCGGGAGGGCCCACAGATACGCAGTATTTT
few TRBJ2-1 16 TRBD1 TRBV15 CATSRDRAGGYNEQFF TGTGCCACCAGCAGAGATCGGGCAGGGGGTTACAATGAGCAGTTCTTC